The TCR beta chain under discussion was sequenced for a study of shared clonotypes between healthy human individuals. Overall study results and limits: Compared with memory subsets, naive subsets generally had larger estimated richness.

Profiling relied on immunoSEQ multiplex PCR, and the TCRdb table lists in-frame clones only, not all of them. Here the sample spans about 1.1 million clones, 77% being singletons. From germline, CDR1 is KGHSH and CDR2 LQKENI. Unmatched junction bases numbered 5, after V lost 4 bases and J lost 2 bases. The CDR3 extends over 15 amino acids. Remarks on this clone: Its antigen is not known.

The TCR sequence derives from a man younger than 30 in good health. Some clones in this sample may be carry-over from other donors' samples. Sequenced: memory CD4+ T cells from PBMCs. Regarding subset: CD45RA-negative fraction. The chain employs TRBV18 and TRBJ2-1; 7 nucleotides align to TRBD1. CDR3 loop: CASSLGQTTYNEQFF. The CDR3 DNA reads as TGTGCCAGCTCACTGGGACAGACTACCTACAATGAGCAGTTCTTC.